These 5 T cell receptor beta chains share one sample of origin, sequenced in a study of OX40 agonist ivuxolimab in advanced cancers. Profiled with immunoSEQ multiplex PCR; TCRdb holds only in-frame clones, not every one. The table records some 81,000 clones, around 82% of them present only once. Sequenced material: CD4+ or CD8+ T cells sorted from blood, taken in a trial of the OX40 agonist ivuxolimab. These receptors were collected from an adult with an advanced solid tumor such as melanoma, head and neck, liver or kidney cancer.

V usage is TRBV7-9 and J usage is TRBJ2-5; TRBD1 agrees at 12 bases. V dropped 3 bases and J dropped 4; count of bases not matched to a gene: 3. The CDR3 spans 15 residues. Germline V lookup: CDR1 SEHNR, CDR2 FQNEAQ (reference sequence). CDR3 DNA sequence: TGTGCCAGCAGCTTGGGACAGGGGGCGGGAGAGACCCAGTACTTC. Encoded protein: CASSLGQGAGETQYF.

The chain is built from TRBV18 and TRBJ2-7, with a possible D match to TRBD1 (6 bases). The germline V gene has CDR1 KGHSH and CDR2 LQKENI. The CDR3 contains 14 residues. Between the trimmed V and J ends, which lost 3 bases and 2 bases, there was a span of 11 bases. The chain's CDR3 is CASSPDRTTYEQYF. The CDR3 nucleotides read TGTGCCAGCTCACCCGACAGGACCACCTACGAGCAGTACTTC.

This clone was observed a single time. This chain links TRBV6-5 with TRBJ1-1; no firm D call. Germline CDR1 and CDR2: MNHEY and SVGAGI. Trimming stripped 0 bases from V and 1 base from J, with 6 bases between. There are 14 residues in the CDR3. CDR3 nucleotide sequence: TGTGCCAGCAGTTACTCTGGCAGGAACACTGAAGCTTTCTTT. Encoded protein: CASSYSGRNTEAFF.

J is TRBJ2-5 and V is TRBV5-4, with TRBD1 as a possible D gene (5 bases). The CDR3 has 14 amino acids. In germline, CDR1 is SGHNT, CDR2 YYREEE (reference sequence). The V end was cut by 3 bases, the J end by 1 base, with 10 bases between. CDR3 loop: CASSSGQAQETQYF. CDR3 nucleotide sequence: TGTGCCAGCAGCTCTGGACAAGCCCAAGAGACCCAGTACTTC.

The chain links TRBV28 to TRBJ1-5; D not certain. Germline V CDR1 and CDR2: MDHEN, SYDVKM. The CDR3 consists of 14 residues. Deletions cut 5 bases from V and 8 bases from J, with 16 bases between. The CDR3 protein is CASSVEALSKPQHF. The CDR3, as DNA: TGTGCCAGCAGTGTAGAGGCTCTCTCGAAGCCCCAGCATTTT.